These 7 T cell receptor beta chains came from one sample sequenced in a study of cytomegalovirus exposure and HLA in healthy donors. The protocol was immunoSEQ multiplex PCR, while the TCRdb copy is restricted to in-frame clones and leaves out a portion. The sample consists of about 260,000 clones, 90% of them appearing once. Specimen: PBMCs. The receptors here all came from a woman in her thirties in good health and CMV-seronegative.

The V gene is TRBV7-3, the J gene TRBJ2-5, with 9 bases aligning to TRBD2. The CDR3 extends over 15 amino acids. CDR1 and CDR2 from the germline V gene are SGHTA and FQGTGA. V trimming: 5 bases; J trimming: 5 bases; junction bases outside the gene matches: 9. The CDR3 loop reads CASSPEAGGPETQYF. CDR3 nucleotides: TGTGCCAGCAGCCCCGAGGCGGGAGGGCCTGAGACCCAGTACTTC.

The chain uses TRBV5-6 and TRBJ1-4; TRBD1 agrees at 8 bases. Trimming cost V 4 bases and J 8 bases; bases outside gene matches: 10. CDR3 length equals 15 residues. Germline V gives CDR1 SGHDT, CDR2 YYEEEE. The CDR3, as DNA: TGTGCCAGCAGCCAAATGACGACAGGGGAAGAAAAACTGTTTTTT. Translated: CASSQMTTGEEKLFF.

The chain has TRBV7-9 and TRBJ1-4; tentative D call: TRBD1 (5 bases). V was trimmed by 3 bases and J by 8 bases, leaving 13 bases between them. The CDR3 contains 14 residues. The germline V gene has CDR1 SEHNR and CDR2 FQNEAQ (reference sequence). CDR3 protein: CASSFAGRIEKLFF. The CDR3 DNA reads as TGTGCCAGCAGCTTCGCAGGGAGAATCGAAAAACTGTTTTTT.

This chain links TRBV6-5 with TRBJ1-1, with D tentatively TRBD1 (5 bases). Germline V CDR1 and CDR2: MNHEY, SVGAGI. Trimming pared 2 bases from V and 0 bases from J, leaving 10 bases between. This CDR3 is 15 amino acids long. CDR3 residues: CASSYGGGVNTEAFF. CDR3 in DNA: TGTGCCAGCAGTTACGGCGGAGGGGTGAACACTGAAGCTTTCTTT.

The CDR3 protein is CASTSSGYEQYF. CDR3 sequence (DNA): TGTGCCAGCACCAGTAGCGGCTACGAGCAGTACTTC. The V gene is TRBV2, the J gene TRBJ2-7; weak D call: TRBD2 (6 bases). Germline CDR1 SNHLY, CDR2 FYNNEI. V shed 7 bases and J shed 3 bases, with 10 bases lying between them. The CDR3 covers 12 residues.

The gene calls are TRBV14 and TRBJ1-2; 8 nucleotides match TRBD1. Germline CDR1 and CDR2: SGHDN and FVKESK. The CDR3 contains 16 residues. V gave up 2 bases and J gave up 2 bases; unmatched junction bases: 7. CDR3 sequence (DNA): TGTGCCAGCAGCCAACAAAGACAGGGGTCAAACTATGGCTACACCTTC. It yields the protein CASSQQRQGSNYGYTF.

CDR3 DNA: TGTGCCAGCAGCGTAGGGCCGGTTGGCACTGAAGCTTTCTTT. Translation: CASSVGPVGTEAFF. V is TRBV9 and J is TRBJ1-1; D is undetermined. CDR3 length: 14 amino acids. V lost 0 bases and J lost 4, with 10 bases in between. Germline V gene data show CDR1 as SGDLS and CDR2 as YYNGEE.